What follows describes a single T cell receptor (beta chain). Trimming took off 1 base at V and 6 bases at J, with 14 bases between the two ends. Germline V gene data show CDR1 as SQVTM and CDR2 as ANQGSEA. The CDR3 has 14 residues. These data belong to a study of blood T cell repertoires in COVID-19. Study-wide background: Some COVID-19 samples were acute and others convalescent; all came from the United States, Italy and Spain. In each case, the material was cDNA or gDNA derived from T cells, B-cell-depleted T cells, or PBMCs.

Per the authors' pipeline: Nucleated cell counts were estimated from reference gene primer amplification. Generated by immunoSEQ multiplex PCR, the TCRdb table keeps only in-frame clones and is missing some. V and J calls and clone size follow that table, whereas D and trimming were derived from the DNA. Of 90,000 to 110,000 clones in the sample, around 78% were seen once. Sequences were obtained from peripheral blood. The chain couples TRBV29-1 to TRBJ2-3, with D unresolved. This receptor was taken from a woman in her sixties or seventies with acute or convalescent COVID-19. The CDR3 region has the DNA TGCAGCGTTGAAGGGCGGCGGAGTGGGGATACGCAGTATTTT. Encoded protein: CSVEGRRSGDTQYF.